This T cell receptor (beta chain) came from a study of T cells in Graves' hyperthyroidism and ophthalmopathy. The CDR3 totals 14 residues. Germline V gives CDR1 SGHVS, CDR2 FQNEAQ. V lost 5 bases and J 3 bases, leaving 14 bases between the germline ends. RNA transcripts provided the source from which TCR beta CDR3 regions were amplified. A first-round RT-PCR of the TCR CDR3 used the HTBI primer set. MiXCR was run by TCRdb on the multiplex PCR reads, yielding one entry per CDR3 protein. The sample carries hundreds of thousands of distinct CDR3 sequences, 15% to 20% recorded once. This clonotype was picked up a small number of times.

Sequencing input: blood. This sequence joins TRBV7-8 and TRBJ2-7; tentatively, D is TRBD2 (5 bases). The TCR comes from a man aged 40-49 years with Graves' ophthalmopathy. CDR3 region: CASSPGSTGYEQYF. In DNA, the CDR3 is TGTGCCAGCAGCCCGGGAAGCACCGGCTACGAGCAGTACTTC.